This T cell receptor (beta chain) was profiled in a study of cytomegalovirus exposure and HLA in healthy donors. PCR was performed using 60 Vbeta and 13 Jbeta primers. The repertoire was sequenced with immunoSEQ multiplex PCR; TCRdb's copy has only in-frame clones and lacks some. The profile covers 150,000 to 200,000 clones, with 80% to 85% appearing a single time and about 0.24% taken by the ten largest. V shed 6 bases and J shed 0 bases, with 15 bases lying between them. This CDR3 has 15 residues. Germline V gene data show CDR1 as LNHDA and CDR2 as SQIVND (reference sequence). The chain carries TRBV19 and TRBJ2-7; no definite D call. Sequencing was carried out using PBMCs. This clonotype was sampled from a boy younger than 18 in good health and CMV-seronegative. CDR3 amino acids: CASRPSVRNSYEQYF. Here the CDR3 DNA reads TGTGCCAGTAGACCATCGGTCAGGAACTCCTACGAGCAGTACTTC.